The 24 T cell receptor beta chains below come from one sample, sequenced in a study of spatial heterogeneity in lung cancer. Time point given: sample taken at primary tumor resection. From tumor, nontumor lung or frozen PBMC, whole RNA was taken unsorted for sequencing. TCRdb redid the calling of the 5' RACE reads with MiXCR, one entry per CDR3 protein. Found here are about 85,000 distinct CDR3 sequences, about 20% of them singletons; the top ten hold 5.5% to 7%. The sample consisted of PBMCs, taken at surgery. The receptors were gathered from a male donor with early-stage non-small cell lung cancer.

The chain uses TRBV20-1 and TRBJ1-2, with D maybe TRBD1 (5 bases). This CDR3 has 13 amino acids. The V end lost 4 bases, the J end lost 3 bases, and 12 bases lay between the germline ends. Germline V gives CDR1 DFQATT, CDR2 SNEGSKA (reference sequence). Written as DNA, the CDR3 is TGCAGTGCTACCCCGGGACTCGACTATGGCTACACCTTC. This gives the protein CSATPGLDYGYTF.

The chain uses TRBV12-3 or TRBV12-4 and TRBJ1-2, with a weak D call TRBD1 (5 bases). The CDR3 has 12 residues. V was pared by 6 bases and J by 4 bases, with 9 bases between. CDR3 coding DNA: TGTGCCAGCAGCCCCCAGGGCTATGGCTACACCTTC. This sequence encodes CASSPQGYGYTF.

This clonotype occurred many times. J is TRBJ2-3 and V is TRBV7-9; TRBD1 agrees at 7 bases. Trimming removed 5 bases from V and 3 bases from J; junction bases left unmatched: 5. Germline lookup yields CDR1 SEHNR and CDR2 FQNEAQ (reference sequence). The CDR3 runs to 14 residues. The CDR3 sequence is CASSQQGVTDTQYF. In DNA form, the CDR3 reads TGTGCCAGCAGCCAGCAGGGGGTGACAGATACGCAGTATTTT.

The gene calls are TRBV5-4 and TRBJ2-3; 11 bases agree with TRBD2. The CDR3 spans 17 residues. J was trimmed by 0 bases and V by 4 bases; bases with no gene match: 7. The germline V gene has CDR1 SGHNT and CDR2 YYREEE (reference sequence). For the CDR3, the DNA is TGTGCCAGCAGCATGAAGACTAGCGGGGCAAGCACAGATACGCAGTATTTT. This sequence encodes CASSMKTSGASTDTQYF.

This clonotype has just a few counts. The chain joins TRBV25-1 to TRBJ2-5; possible D gene TRBD1, 5 bases. Trimming cost V 3 bases and J 1 base, with 12 bases left between them. The CDR3 runs 15 residues. Per the germline V gene, CDR1 is MGHDK and CDR2 is SYGVNS. The CDR3 reads CASSESRQSQETQYF. CDR3 coding DNA: TGTGCCAGCAGTGAGTCCCGACAGTCCCAAGAGACCCAGTACTTC.

The chain links TRBV7-2 to TRBJ1-4, with 10 bases identical to TRBD1. Germline V gene lookup returns CDR1 SGHTA and CDR2 FQGNSA. The CDR3 is 14 amino acids. With V trimmed by 5 bases and J by 8 bases, 5 bases remained unmatched. The CDR3 sequence is CASSRRTGGEKLFF. CDR3 bases: TGTGCCAGCAGCCGTCGGACAGGGGGAGAAAAACTGTTTTTT.

The rearrangement links TRBV5-6 to TRBJ2-5; D is uncertain. This CDR3 has 13 amino acids. Per germline, CDR1 SGHDT and CDR2 YYEEEE. V shed 4 bases and J shed 1 base, with 8 bases lying between them. The CDR3 DNA sequence: TGTGCCAGCAGCCCTGGCCGCCAAGAGACCCAGTACTTC. Translation gives CASSPGRQETQYF.

A few counts support this clonotype. The chain has TRBV6-6 and TRBJ2-3, with D perhaps given as TRBD1 or TRBD2 (5 bases each). This CDR3 region has 12 residues. Germline values: CDR1 MNHNY, CDR2 SVGAGI (reference sequence). Trimming took 6 bases from V and 9 from J, leaving 13 bases between them. CDR3 loop: CASSPGTLTQYF. As DNA, the CDR3 is TGTGCCAGCAGCCCCGGGACCTTGACGCAGTATTTT.

In the case of this clonotype: One end of the junction varies from germline; a read error may be responsible. The chain joins TRBV12-3 or TRBV12-4 to TRBJ1-4; D unresolved. The CDR3 contains 13 residues. CDR3 loop: CASSLGRSEKLFF. DNA of the CDR3: TGTGCCAGCAGCTTAGGCAGGAGTGAAAAACTGTTTTTT.

The chain links TRBV11-2 to TRBJ2-3; D may be TRBD2 (6 bases). Trimming removed 3 bases at V and 14 bases at J, with 15 bases between. CDR3 length equals 12 residues. Germline assignment: CDR1 SGHAT and CDR2 FQNNGV. CDR3 region: CASSFPMGGGYF. CDR3 DNA: TGTGCCAGCAGCTTCCCCATGGGGGGTGGGTATTTT.

V is TRBV7-8 and J is TRBJ2-1, with TRBD2 identical over 8 bases. There are 14 residues in the CDR3. The ends lost 8 bases at V and 0 bases at J; junction bases unmatched: 3. Germline CDR1 SGHVS, CDR2 FQNEAQ. The DNA for the CDR3 is TGTGCCAGCCGGGGGGGAGTCTCCTACAATGAGCAGTTCTTC. Its protein product is CASRGGVSYNEQFF. The complete variable domain, with remaining parts taken from reference TRBV7-8 and TRBJ2-1, reads GAGVSQSPRYKVAKRGQDVALRCDPISGHVSLFWYQQALGQGPEFLTYFQNEAQLDKSGLPSDRFFAERPEGSVSTLKIQRTQQEDSAVYLCASRGGVSYNEQFFGPGTRLTVL.

The V call is TRBV9, the J call TRBJ2-3; 10 bases agree with TRBD1. Germline trimming cut 2 bases from V and 2 bases from J; bases unmatched to any gene: 8. Germline V gives CDR1 SGDLS, CDR2 YYNGEE. The CDR3 runs 17 residues. CDR3 in amino acids: CASSVRTGTGATDTQYF. The DNA for the CDR3 is TGTGCCAGCAGCGTCCGAACCGGGACAGGGGCCACAGATACGCAGTATTTT.

This clonotype was observed a handful of times. This chain uses TRBV6-5 with TRBJ2-1; 10 bases agree with TRBD2. V dropped 8 bases and J dropped 6; count of bases not matched to a gene: 4. The CDR3 has 13 amino acids. Germline assignment: CDR1 MNHEY and CDR2 SVGAGI. The CDR3 loop reads CASSLAGANEQFF. CDR3 sequence (DNA): TGTGCCAGCTCCCTAGCGGGAGCCAATGAGCAGTTCTTC.

The V gene is TRBV28, the J gene TRBJ1-2; 10 bases map to TRBD1. Germline trimming cut 8 bases from V and 7 bases from J; bases unmatched to any gene: 7. The CDR3 has 13 amino acids. Germline CDR1 MDHEN, CDR2 SYDVKM. CDR3 DNA: TGTGCCAGCGGAAGACAGGGGGCGGGTGGCTACACCTTC. Translation: CASGRQGAGGYTF.

This clonotype was observed a handful of times. V is TRBV28 and J is TRBJ1-2; 7 bases align to TRBD1. V trimming: 8 bases; J trimming: 6 bases; junction bases outside the gene matches: 9. The CDR3 has 13 residues. Germline V lookup: CDR1 MDHEN, CDR2 SYDVKM. DNA for the CDR3: TGTGCCAGCCTTGAAGGGGGCTCGAATGGCTACACCTTC. Its protein product is CASLEGGSNGYTF.

The chain employs TRBV7-9 and TRBJ2-7, with 10 bases lining up with TRBD2. Germline CDR1 is SEHNR and CDR2 is FQNEAQ (reference sequence). V trimming: 5 bases; J trimming: 5 bases; junction bases outside the gene matches: 12. CDR3 length: 16 residues. The CDR3 bases are TGTGCCAGCAGCCCGAGGACTAGCGGAGCCCTTCACGAGCAGTACTTC. It translates to CASSPRTSGALHEQYF.

This clonotype was seen more than once but under ten times. The chain couples TRBV20-1 to TRBJ2-7; 8 bases agree with TRBD2. The CDR3 loop spans 12 amino acids. V was pared by 4 bases and J by 2 bases, with 1 base of the junction left unmatched. Germline CDR1 and CDR2: DFQATT and SNEGSKA (reference sequence). CDR3 protein: CSATGGAYEQYF. The CDR3 DNA reads TGCAGTGCTACCGGGGGGGCCTACGAGCAGTACTTC.

This clonotype has a handful of counts. V is TRBV6-1 and J is TRBJ1-6; 8 bases are a match to TRBD1. The V gene end was trimmed by 3 bases and the J gene end by 7 bases; junction bases not matched to a gene: 5. There are 15 residues in the CDR3. CDR1 and CDR2 from the germline V gene are MNHNS and SASEGT. This CDR3 is CASSDRQGQNSPLHF. The CDR3 coding sequence is TGTGCCAGCAGTGACAGACAGGGGCAAAATTCACCCCTCCACTTT.

This clonotype was seen repeatedly, ten times or more. This chain uses TRBV4-1 with TRBJ2-3; D might be TRBD1 or TRBD2, each matching 5 bases. V shed 0 bases and J shed 5 bases, with 18 bases lying between them. The germline V gene encodes CDR1 MGHRA and CDR2 YSYEKL. CDR3 length: 17 residues. CDR3 protein: CASSQDWTGTRGDTQYF. In DNA form, the CDR3 reads TGCGCCAGCAGCCAAGATTGGACGGGCACGAGGGGAGATACGCAGTATTTT.

The rearrangement uses TRBV20-1 and TRBJ1-1, with 7 bases aligning to TRBD1. Germline trimming cut 5 bases from V and 5 bases from J; bases unmatched to any gene: 5. Per germline, CDR1 DFQATT and CDR2 SNEGSKA (reference sequence). The CDR3 covers 12 residues. CDR3 DNA: TGCAGTGCTGGCAGACAGGGAACTGAAGCTTTCTTT. Translation: CSAGRQGTEAFF.

This chain joins TRBV10-3 and TRBJ2-1; tentative D call: TRBD1 (6 bases). CDR3 length: 11 residues. Germline V gives CDR1 ENHRY, CDR2 SYGVKD. Trimming removed 6 bases at V and 8 bases at J, with 8 bases between. CDR3 amino acids: CAIRQGDEQFF. As DNA, the CDR3 is TGTGCCATCAGACAGGGCGATGAGCAGTTCTTC.

This clonotype was counted only a few times. The chain has TRBV28 and TRBJ2-7; 8 positions agree with TRBD2. This CDR3 spans 14 amino acids. In germline, CDR1 is MDHEN, CDR2 SYDVKM. Trimming took 3 bases from V and 7 from J; bases not matched to a gene: 8. CDR3 residues: CASSFAEKREEQYF. CDR3 nucleotides: TGTGCCAGCAGTTTTGCGGAAAAGCGGGAGGAGCAGTACTTC.

This clonotype was picked up a small number of times. The gene calls are TRBV7-9 and TRBJ1-4; 9 nucleotides line up with TRBD1. CDR1 SEHNR and CDR2 FQNEAQ come from the germline V gene (reference sequence). The ends lost 5 bases at V and 7 bases at J; junction bases unmatched: 14. This CDR3 is built from 17 residues. The CDR3 sequence: CASSQGQGRLDREKLFF. The CDR3 nucleotides are TGTGCCAGCAGCCAAGGACAGGGGAGGCTCGATCGTGAAAAACTGTTTTTT.

At least ten counts were recorded for this clonotype. V gene TRBV25-1 combines with J gene TRBJ1-5; 12 nucleotides match TRBD1. Germline trimming cut 4 bases from V and 7 bases from J; bases unmatched to any gene: 5. The V gene's germline CDR1 is MGHDK and CDR2 SYGVNS. The CDR3 spans 15 residues. Written as DNA, the CDR3 is TGTGCCAGCAGTGCCGGGACAGGGGGCGGGCAGCCCCAGCATTTT. Its protein product is CASSAGTGGGQPQHF.